Following are 29 T cell receptor beta chains from one sample sequenced in a study of PD-1 blockade in classical Hodgkin lymphoma. Profiling relied on immunoSEQ multiplex PCR, and the TCRdb table lists in-frame clones only, not all of them. The data contain more than 25,000 clones, approximately 88% of them seen just once; the ten biggest clones take up about 0.33%. Time point here: newly diagnosed, previously untreated cHL patient sample. Isolation of CD4+ T cells from thawed PBMCs was performed by magnetic negative selection. The sequenced sample was CD4+ T cells from blood. The receptors shown here come from a human donor with classical Hodgkin lymphoma.

The V call is TRBV2, the J call TRBJ1-1, with D tentatively TRBD1 (6 bases). Germline CDR1 is SNHLY and CDR2 is FYNNEI. The V and J ends lost 4 bases and 7 bases respectively, with 13 bases between them. This CDR3 is built from 13 residues. CDR3 in DNA: TGTGCCAGCAGTGGGCAGGGGTCAGGTGAAGCTTTCTTT. Translating it yields CASSGQGSGEAFF.

This clone occurred once. The chain couples TRBV5-1 to TRBJ2-7; tentatively, D is TRBD1 (5 bases). Between the trimmed V and J ends, which lost 0 bases and 0 bases, there was a span of 13 bases. Germline CDR1 reads SGHRS; CDR2 reads YFSETQ. This CDR3 comprises 16 residues. The CDR3 nucleotides read TGCGCCAGCAGCTTGGATGGCAGGGCGAGCTCCTACGAGCAGTACTTC. Encoded protein: CASSLDGRASSYEQYF.

The chain recombines TRBV11-2 with TRBJ2-2; the D gene is possibly TRBD2 (5 bases). The CDR3 is 15 amino acids. The V and J ends lost 8 bases and 4 bases respectively, with 17 bases between them. CDR1 is SGHAT, CDR2 FQNNGV, per germline. Here the CDR3 reads CASLPRARSTGELFF. The DNA for the CDR3 is TGTGCCAGCTTACCGAGGGCCAGGAGCACCGGGGAGCTGTTTTTT. Looking up the rest from reference TRBV11-2 and TRBJ2-2 gives the full variable domain: EAGVAQSPRYKIIEKRQSVAFWCNPISGHATLYWYQQILGQGPKLLIQFQNNGVVDDSQLPKDRFSAERLKGVDSTLKIQPAKLEDSAVYLCASLPRARSTGELFFGEGSRLTVL.

The V call is TRBV27, the J call TRBJ1-1; no definite D call. Germline values: CDR1 MNHEY, CDR2 SMNVEV (reference sequence). This CDR3 comprises 14 residues. Deletions cut 2 bases from V and 0 bases from J, with 7 bases between. The CDR3 DNA reads as TGTGCCAGCAGTTTACCAGGTCTGAACACTGAAGCTTTCTTT. Protein sequence: CASSLPGLNTEAFF.

J is TRBJ1-2 and V is TRBV9; perhaps TRBD1 as D (5 bases). The CDR3 runs 13 residues. CDR1 and CDR2 (germline): SGDLS, YYNGEE. Trimming stripped 1 base from V and 7 bases from J, with 11 bases between. This chain's CDR3 is CASSVMQGGGYTF. CDR3 DNA: TGTGCCAGCAGCGTAATGCAGGGAGGTGGCTACACCTTC.

V is TRBV15 and J is TRBJ2-1, with D possibly being TRBD1 or TRBD2 (6 bases each). The CDR3 extends over 15 amino acids. Looked up from germline, CDR1 is LNHNV and CDR2 is YYDKDF (reference sequence). Between the trimmed V and J ends, which lost 0 bases and 4 bases, there was a span of 10 bases. Here the CDR3 reads CATSREEGGYNEQFF. DNA for the CDR3: TGTGCCACCAGCAGAGAAGAAGGGGGGTACAATGAGCAGTTCTTC.

The genes are TRBV10-3 and TRBJ2-7; 11 bases match TRBD2. CDR3 length equals 14 residues. The V gene end was trimmed by 11 bases and the J gene end by 3 bases; junction bases not matched to a gene: 9. Germline V gives CDR1 ENHRY, CDR2 SYGVKD. CDR3 DNA: TGTGCCTCAACAACCGGGACTAGCGGCTACGAGCAGTACTTC. Translating gives CASTTGTSGYEQYF.

The chain combines TRBV18 with TRBJ1-5; D might be TRBD1 (5 bases). The CDR3 extends over 16 amino acids. The ends were cut back, 4 bases at V and 0 bases at J, with 13 bases in the middle. Germline CDR1 is KGHSH and CDR2 is LQKENI. CDR3 coding DNA: TGTGCCAGCTCACAAGGAGCGGGGACTAGCAATCAGCCCCAGCATTTT. As protein: CASSQGAGTSNQPQHF. The full variable domain, with the rest looked up from reference TRBV18 and TRBJ1-5, is NAGVMQNPRHLVRRRGQEARLRCSPMKGHSHVYWYRQLPEEGLKFMVYLQKENIIDESGMPKERFSAEFPKEGPSILRIQQVVRGDSAAYFCASSQGAGTSNQPQHFGDGTRLSIL.

The V gene is TRBV6-5, the J gene TRBJ1-1; no reliable D call. The CDR3 contains 12 residues. CDR1 MNHEY and CDR2 SVGAGI come from the germline V gene. V dropped 6 bases and J dropped 0 bases, with 5 bases sitting between them. CDR3 DNA: TGTGCCAGCAGACGGTTGAACACTGAAGCTTTCTTT. Amino acids: CASRRLNTEAFF.

The chain has TRBV2 and TRBJ2-3; 7 bases are a match to TRBD2. Germline CDR1 and CDR2: SNHLY and FYNNEI. CDR3 size: 14 residues. J gave up 12 bases and V 3 bases, and 12 bases lay outside the gene matches. CDR3: CASSDGIAGEIQYF. CDR3 DNA sequence: TGTGCCAGCAGTGACGGGATAGCGGGTGAAATTCAGTATTTT.

The chain has TRBV2 and TRBJ1-2; D is ambiguous. The CDR3 covers 13 residues. Germline V gene sequence: CDR1 SNHLY, CDR2 FYNNEI. Trimming cost V 8 bases and J 1 base, with 11 bases left between them. DNA for the CDR3: TGTGCCAGCGGAAGGGCCCATAACTATGGCTACACCTTC. Translating it yields CASGRAHNYGYTF.

This clone was seen a handful of times. The chain employs TRBV10-1 and TRBJ1-3; D gene unclear. The CDR3 totals 14 residues. In germline, CDR1 is WNHNN, CDR2 SYGVQD (reference sequence). V was cut by 6 bases and J by 1 base, with 10 bases left in between. In DNA form, the CDR3 reads TGCGCCAGCAGACCCTCCGGGTCTGGAAACACCATATATTTT. It is translated as CASRPSGSGNTIYF.

This rearrangement joins TRBV28 to TRBJ2-7; weak D call: TRBD1 (6 bases). The CDR3 totals 11 residues. The germline gives CDR1 MDHEN, CDR2 SYDVKM. CDR3 residues: CASSLCYRERV. CDR3 sequence (DNA): TGTGCCAGCAGTTTATGCTACAGGGAGAGGGTC.

The chain carries TRBV15 and TRBJ1-2; 8 bases agree with TRBD1. After removal of 4 bases from V and 2 bases from J, the junction contained 6 bases not matched to a gene. The CDR3 sequence is 15 residues long. CDR1 LNHNV and CDR2 YYDKDF come from the germline V gene (reference sequence). CDR3 bases: TGTGCCACCAGCACTCTCCGACAGGGGAACTATGGCTACACCTTC. Translated: CATSTLRQGNYGYTF.

The chain couples TRBV5-1 to TRBJ2-1, with 11 bases identical to TRBD2. V shed 3 bases, J shed 4 bases, and the junction held 3 bases outside the gene matches. The CDR3 contains 15 residues. Germline CDR1 SGHRS, CDR2 YFSETQ. Written as DNA, the CDR3 is TGCGCCAGCAGCTCCGGGACTAGCGGTTACAATGAGCAGTTCTTC. Its translation: CASSSGTSGYNEQFF.

The V gene is TRBV19, the J gene TRBJ1-3; 7 nucleotides agree with TRBD1. Germline CDR1 is LNHDA and CDR2 is SQIVND (reference sequence). CDR3 length: 16 amino acids. V lost 3 bases to trimming and J lost 0 bases; unmatched junction nucleotides: 5. DNA of the CDR3: TGTGCCAGTAGTATTGGCAGGGGGTACTCTGGAAACACCATATATTTT. Translating gives CASSIGRGYSGNTIYF.

The chain employs TRBV15 and TRBJ2-5; 9 positions agree with TRBD1. Per germline, CDR1 LNHNV and CDR2 YYDKDF (reference sequence). The CDR3 contains 14 residues. The junction had 3 bases not matched to a gene; V was cut back by 2 bases and J by 5 bases. In DNA form, the CDR3 reads TGTGCCACCAGCAGACCGGACAGGGGCGAGACCCAGTACTTC. Translation: CATSRPDRGETQYF.

This clone was observed a few times. J is TRBJ2-3 and V is TRBV7-2; 9 nucleotides match TRBD2. There are 15 residues in the CDR3. Germline trimming cut 3 bases from V and 6 bases from J; bases unmatched to any gene: 7. The germline V gene has CDR1 SGHTA and CDR2 FQGNSA. The CDR3 region is CASSFAGGLADTQYF. In DNA, the CDR3 is TGTGCCAGCAGCTTCGCGGGAGGGCTAGCCGATACGCAGTATTTT.

J is TRBJ2-4 and V is TRBV21-1. TRBV21-1 counts as a pseudogene. CDR3 length: 16 residues. CDR3 in amino acids: CASRIGGGLAKNIQYF. The DNA for the CDR3 is TGTGCCAGCAGAATCGGAGGGGGTCTAGCCAAAAACATTCAGTACTTC.

A single count supports this clone. The rearrangement uses TRBV18 and TRBJ1-1, with D perhaps TRBD1 (5 bases). This CDR3 contains 15 residues. Deletions cut 6 bases from V and 7 bases from J, with 21 bases between. CDR1 and CDR2 (germline): KGHSH, LQKENI. CDR3 in amino acids: CASSNGISRGIEAFF. DNA for the CDR3: TGTGCCAGCTCTAACGGTATCAGCCGGGGGATTGAAGCTTTCTTT.

CDR3 region: CASMPPTSGRDNEQFF. The CDR3 DNA reads TGTGCCAGTATGCCCCCGACTAGCGGGAGAGACAATGAGCAGTTCTTC. This sequence joins TRBV19 and TRBJ2-1, with 12 bases aligning to TRBD2. Trimming took 7 bases from V and 5 from J; bases not matched to a gene: 9. This CDR3 spans 16 amino acids. Germline assignment: CDR1 LNHDA and CDR2 SQIVND (reference sequence).

The rearrangement uses TRBV6-5 and TRBJ2-2; D perhaps matches TRBD1 (5 bases). CDR1 and CDR2 (germline): MNHEY, SVGAGI. Deletions cut 0 bases from V and 5 bases from J, with 10 bases between. This CDR3 comprises 15 residues. The CDR3 region is CASSYSEQGTGELFF. The DNA for the CDR3 is TGTGCCAGCAGTTACTCGGAGCAGGGTACCGGGGAGCTGTTTTTT.

The CDR3 DNA sequence: TGTGCCAGCAGCACGGGGACAGGGGAGGACTACGAGCAGTACTTC. It is translated as CASSTGTGEDYEQYF. This chain uses TRBV5-4 with TRBJ2-7; 10 bases align to TRBD1. Germline loops: CDR1 SGHNT, CDR2 YYREEE (reference sequence). Trimming removed 4 bases from V and 3 bases from J; junction bases left unmatched: 7. The CDR3 runs to 15 residues.

This chain connects TRBV2 to TRBJ2-3, with TRBD1 identical over 8 bases. The V gene end was trimmed by 5 bases and the J gene end by 5 bases; junction bases not matched to a gene: 6. The CDR3 loop spans 14 amino acids. The germline gives CDR1 SNHLY, CDR2 FYNNEI. The CDR3 protein is CASSYRQGQDTQYF. CDR3 in DNA: TGTGCCAGCAGTTACCGACAGGGGCAAGATACGCAGTATTTT.

This clone has more than one count but fewer than ten. The V gene is TRBV4-1, the J gene TRBJ1-1; maybe TRBD1 (6 bases). CDR1 is MGHRA and CDR2 is YSYEKL in the germline V gene. This CDR3 spans 15 amino acids. V was trimmed by 2 bases and J by 1 base, leaving 11 bases between them. The CDR3 protein is CASSQTTQGNTEAFF. The CDR3 DNA sequence: TGCGCCAGCAGCCAAACGACACAGGGGAACACTGAAGCTTTCTTT.

As regards this clone: One end of the junction is discordant with germline, which a read error may explain. This chain links TRBV7-9 with TRBJ2-4, with D perhaps TRBD2 (6 bases). The CDR3 loop spans 11 amino acids. Germline V gene lookup returns CDR1 SEHNR and CDR2 FQNEAQ (reference sequence). CDR3 bases: TGTGCCAGCAGCTCAACGGGACTTCTGGACTTC. This gives the protein CASSSTGLLDF.

This chain joins TRBV7-9 and TRBJ2-1; 10 positions agree with TRBD2. V lost 6 bases to trimming and J lost 0 bases; unmatched junction nucleotides: 8. Germline-derived CDR1 and CDR2 are SEHNR and FQNEAQ (reference sequence). The CDR3 spans 17 residues. The CDR3 loop reads CASSSSSSGSSYNEQFF. CDR3 bases: TGTGCCAGCAGTTCTTCTTCTAGCGGGAGCTCCTACAATGAGCAGTTCTTC.

The genes are TRBV10-3 and TRBJ1-2; TRBD1 agrees at 7 bases. This CDR3 region has 15 residues. After removal of 7 bases from V and 4 bases from J, the junction contained 12 bases not matched to a gene. Germline CDR1 is ENHRY and CDR2 is SYGVKD. CDR3 sequence (DNA): TGTGCCATCACCGAGCAGGGGGGCGCAGGCTATGGCTACACCTTC. Encoded protein: CAITEQGGAGYGYTF.

The V and J genes are TRBV5-1 and TRBJ2-7; the match to TRBD1 covers 7 bases. With 2 bases clipped from V and 3 bases from J, the junction kept 5 bases outside the gene matches. Per germline, CDR1 SGHRS and CDR2 YFSETQ. This CDR3 is built from 14 residues. CDR3 amino acids: CASSFTGQFYEQYF. Written as DNA, the CDR3 is TGCGCCAGCAGCTTTACGGGACAGTTCTACGAGCAGTACTTC.